These 5 T cell receptor beta chains share one sample of origin, sequenced in a study of T cells in Graves' hyperthyroidism and ophthalmopathy (dated by TCRdb to between 2017 and 2020). Libraries were prepared through multiplex PCR. Sequencing instrument: Illumina HiSeq 2000. Amplification of TCR beta CDR3 regions was carried out from RNA transcripts. For the first round of RT-PCR on the TCR CDR3, the HTBI primer set was used together with the Qiagen OneStep RT-PCR kit. TCRdb reworked the public reads: Q25 trimming with fastp, MiXCR clone assembly, productive beta chains retained. Each entry merges the rows of one CDR3 protein and shows their most common DNA and genes. A total of approximately 420,000 distinct CDR3 sequences appear in this sample, just under 15% of them only once. Of the sample, about 31% falls within the top ten clones. Material for sequencing was blood. These receptors originate from a young woman with Graves' hyperthyroidism.

This chain connects TRBV4-1 to TRBJ2-1, with D perhaps matching TRBD1 (6 bases). V lost 4 bases, J lost 5 bases, and 12 bases lay in between. Germline V CDR1 and CDR2: MGHRA, YSYEKL. This CDR3 has 14 residues. CDR3 nucleotide sequence: TGCGCCAGCAGCCGCATGGGACAAGACAATGAGCAGTTCTTC. Amino acids: CASSRMGQDNEQFF.

Many counts were recorded for this clonotype. The gene calls are TRBV9 and TRBJ1-2; a weak D match, TRBD1 (6 bases). Trimming cost V 0 bases and J 6 bases, with 12 bases left between them. The CDR3 loop spans 14 amino acids. Per the germline V gene, CDR1 is SGDLS and CDR2 is YYNGEE. In DNA form, the CDR3 reads TGTGCCAGCAGCGTAGCAGACAGGACGGATGGCTACACCTTC. It codes for CASSVADRTDGYTF.

A few counts support this clonotype. This rearrangement joins TRBV6-1 to TRBJ1-3; the D is unclear. Deletions cut 7 bases from V and 8 bases from J, with 15 bases between. Germline V CDR1 and CDR2: MNHNS, SASEGT. This CDR3 comprises 13 residues. CDR3 nucleotide sequence: TGTGCCAGCAAGCGTGGGATGGAAGACACCATATATTTT. It encodes CASKRGMEDTIYF.

A few counts support this clonotype. This chain uses TRBV9 with TRBJ2-1; no clear D gene. The CDR3 is 17 residues long. Germline values: CDR1 SGDLS, CDR2 YYNGEE. Trimming shortened V by 4 bases and J by 9 bases, and 26 bases separated the two germline ends. CDR3 sequence reads: CASSPSPGGQVPTEQFF. The CDR3 nucleotides read TGTGCCAGCAGCCCCTCCCCGGGCGGCCAGGTTCCCACTGAGCAGTTCTTC.

V gene TRBV27 combines with J gene TRBJ2-2; tentatively, D is TRBD1 or TRBD2 (5 bases each). Germline-derived CDR1 and CDR2 are MNHEY and SMNVEV (reference sequence). Trimming pared 5 bases from V and 7 bases from J, leaving 14 bases between. The CDR3 is 14 amino acids. As DNA, the CDR3 is TGTGCCAGCAGTCCATCCTTGGGGGTCGGGGAGCTGTTTTTT. Translated: CASSPSLGVGELFF.